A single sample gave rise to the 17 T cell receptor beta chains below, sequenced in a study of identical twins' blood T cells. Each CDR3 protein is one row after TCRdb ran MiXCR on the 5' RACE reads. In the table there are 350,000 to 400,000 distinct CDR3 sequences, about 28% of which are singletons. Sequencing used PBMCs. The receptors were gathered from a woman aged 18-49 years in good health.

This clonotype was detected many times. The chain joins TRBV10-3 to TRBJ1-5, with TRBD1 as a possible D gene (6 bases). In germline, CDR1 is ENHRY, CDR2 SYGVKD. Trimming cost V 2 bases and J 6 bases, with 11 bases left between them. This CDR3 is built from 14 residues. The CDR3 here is CAISELGGSQPQHF. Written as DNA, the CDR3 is TGTGCCATCAGTGAGCTAGGGGGTAGTCAGCCCCAGCATTTT.

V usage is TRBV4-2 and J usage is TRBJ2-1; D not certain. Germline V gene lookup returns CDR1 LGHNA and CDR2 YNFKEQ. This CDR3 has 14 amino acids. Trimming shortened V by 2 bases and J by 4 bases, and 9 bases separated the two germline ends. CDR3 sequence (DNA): TGTGCCAGCAGCCAAAAACCACCGTACAATGAGCAGTTCTTC. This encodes CASSQKPPYNEQFF.

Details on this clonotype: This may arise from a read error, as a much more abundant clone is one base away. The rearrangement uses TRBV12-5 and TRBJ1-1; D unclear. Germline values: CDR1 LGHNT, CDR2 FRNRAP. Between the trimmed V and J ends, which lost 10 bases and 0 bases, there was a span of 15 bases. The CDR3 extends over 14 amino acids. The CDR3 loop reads CAMSPNLMNTEAFF. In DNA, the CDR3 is TGTGCTATGTCACCTAATCTCATGAACACTGAAGCTTTCTTT.

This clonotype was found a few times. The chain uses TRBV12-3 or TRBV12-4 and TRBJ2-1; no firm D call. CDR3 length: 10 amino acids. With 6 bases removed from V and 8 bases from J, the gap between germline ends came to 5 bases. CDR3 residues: CASSVHEQFF. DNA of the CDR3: TGTGCCAGCAGCGTACATGAGCAGTTCTTC.

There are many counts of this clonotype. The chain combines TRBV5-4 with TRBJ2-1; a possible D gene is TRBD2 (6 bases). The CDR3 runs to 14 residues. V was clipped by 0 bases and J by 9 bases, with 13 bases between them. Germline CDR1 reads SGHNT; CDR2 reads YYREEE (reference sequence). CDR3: CASSLETSLPEQFF. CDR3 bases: TGTGCCAGCAGCTTGGAGACTAGTCTACCTGAGCAGTTCTTC.

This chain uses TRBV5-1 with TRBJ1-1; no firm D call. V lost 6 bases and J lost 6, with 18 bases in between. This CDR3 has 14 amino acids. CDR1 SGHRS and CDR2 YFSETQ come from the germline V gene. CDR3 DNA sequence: TGCGCCAGCACGCCCTTGACCTCAACCCCTGAAGCTTTCTTT. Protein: CASTPLTSTPEAFF.

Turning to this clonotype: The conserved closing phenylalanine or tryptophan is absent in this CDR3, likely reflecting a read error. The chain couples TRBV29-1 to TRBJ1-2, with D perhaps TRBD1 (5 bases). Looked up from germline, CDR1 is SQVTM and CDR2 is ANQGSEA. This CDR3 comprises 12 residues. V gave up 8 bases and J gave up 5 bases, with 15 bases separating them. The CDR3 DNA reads TGCAGCTCACTGGGGACGAGTTATGGCTACACCTCC. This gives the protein CSSLGTSYGYTS.

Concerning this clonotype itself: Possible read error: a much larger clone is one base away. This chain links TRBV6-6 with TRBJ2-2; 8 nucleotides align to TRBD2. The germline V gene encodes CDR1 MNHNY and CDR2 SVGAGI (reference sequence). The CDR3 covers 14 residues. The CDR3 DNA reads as TGTGTCAGCACCGAGACTAGCGACACCGGGGAGCTGTTTTTT. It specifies CVSTETSDTGELFF.

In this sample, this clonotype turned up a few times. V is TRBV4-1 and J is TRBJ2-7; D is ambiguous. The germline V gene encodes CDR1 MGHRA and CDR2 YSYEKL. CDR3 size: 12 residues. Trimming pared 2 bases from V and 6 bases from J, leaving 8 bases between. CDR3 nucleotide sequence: TGCGCCAGCAGCCAAATGATGGGCGAGCAGTACTTC. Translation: CASSQMMGEQYF.

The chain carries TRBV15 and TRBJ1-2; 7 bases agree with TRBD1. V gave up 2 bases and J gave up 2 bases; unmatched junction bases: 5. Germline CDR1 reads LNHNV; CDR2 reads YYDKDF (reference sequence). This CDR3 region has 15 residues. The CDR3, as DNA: TGTGCCACCAGCAGACGCATGACAGGGAACTATGGCTACACCTTC. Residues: CATSRRMTGNYGYTF.

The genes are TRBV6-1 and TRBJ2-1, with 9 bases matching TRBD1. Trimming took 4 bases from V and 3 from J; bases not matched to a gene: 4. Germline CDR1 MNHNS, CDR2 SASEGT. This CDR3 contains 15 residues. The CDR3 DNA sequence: TGTGCCAGCAGTGTCTCGGGACAGGGCTACAATGAGCAGTTCTTC. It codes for CASSVSGQGYNEQFF.

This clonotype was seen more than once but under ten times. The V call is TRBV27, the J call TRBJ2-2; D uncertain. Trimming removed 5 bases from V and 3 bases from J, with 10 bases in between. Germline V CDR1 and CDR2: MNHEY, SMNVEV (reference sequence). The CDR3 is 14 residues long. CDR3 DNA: TGTGCCAGCAGTCTATACCGCTACACCGGGGAGCTGTTTTTT. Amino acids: CASSLYRYTGELFF.

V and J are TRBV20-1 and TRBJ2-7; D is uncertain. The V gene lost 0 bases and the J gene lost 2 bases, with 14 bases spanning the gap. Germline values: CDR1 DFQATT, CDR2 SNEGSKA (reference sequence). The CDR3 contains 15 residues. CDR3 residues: CSARDTVEGTYEQYF. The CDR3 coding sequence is TGCAGTGCTAGAGATACCGTAGAAGGAACCTACGAGCAGTACTTC.

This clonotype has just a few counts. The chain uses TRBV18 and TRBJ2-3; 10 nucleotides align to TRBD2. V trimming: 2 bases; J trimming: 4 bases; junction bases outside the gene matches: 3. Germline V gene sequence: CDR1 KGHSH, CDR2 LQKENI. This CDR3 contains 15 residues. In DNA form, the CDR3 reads TGTGCCAGCTCACCAAACCTAGCGGGAGCAGATACGCAGTATTTT. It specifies CASSPNLAGADTQYF.

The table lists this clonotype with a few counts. CDR3 amino acids: CASSTGGYQETQYF. CDR3 nucleotides: TGTGCCAGCAGTACGGGGGGGTACCAAGAGACCCAGTACTTC. The chain employs TRBV6-5 and TRBJ2-5; TRBD2 matches at 8 bases. Germline V CDR1 and CDR2: MNHEY, SVGAGI. The CDR3 extends over 14 amino acids. J lost 0 bases, V lost 5 bases, and 2 bases had no gene match.

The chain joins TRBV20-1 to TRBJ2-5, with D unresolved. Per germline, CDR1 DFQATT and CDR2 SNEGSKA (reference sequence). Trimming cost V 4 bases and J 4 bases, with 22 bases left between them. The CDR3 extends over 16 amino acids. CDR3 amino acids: CSATETQETVGETQYF. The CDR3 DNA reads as TGCAGTGCTACAGAGACGCAGGAAACTGTGGGAGAGACCCAGTACTTC.

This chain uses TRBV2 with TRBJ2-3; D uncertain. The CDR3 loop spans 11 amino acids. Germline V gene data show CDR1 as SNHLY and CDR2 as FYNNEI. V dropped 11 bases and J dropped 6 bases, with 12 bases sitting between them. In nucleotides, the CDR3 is TGTGCCCCTACTTCAACCGATACGCAGTATTTT. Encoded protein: CAPTSTDTQYF.